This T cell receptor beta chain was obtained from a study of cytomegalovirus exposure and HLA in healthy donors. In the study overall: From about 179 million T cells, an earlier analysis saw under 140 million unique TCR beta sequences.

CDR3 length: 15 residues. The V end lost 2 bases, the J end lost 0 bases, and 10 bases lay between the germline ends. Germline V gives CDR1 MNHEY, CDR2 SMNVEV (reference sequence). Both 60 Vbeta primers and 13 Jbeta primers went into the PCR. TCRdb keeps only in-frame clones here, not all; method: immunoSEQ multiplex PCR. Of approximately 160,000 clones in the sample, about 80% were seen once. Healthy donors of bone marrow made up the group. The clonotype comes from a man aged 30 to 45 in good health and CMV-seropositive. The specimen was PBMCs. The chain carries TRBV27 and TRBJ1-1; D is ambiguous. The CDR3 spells CASSLNGVVNTEAFF. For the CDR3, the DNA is TGTGCCAGCAGTTTAAACGGGGTGGTGAACACTGAAGCTTTCTTT.